The clone carrying this T cell receptor beta chain was seen a handful of times. Its antigen remains unidentified. This record belongs to a study of beta chain features in type 1 diabetes. Expressed TCRB transcripts were sequenced, since all the RNA that had been isolated was reverse transcribed. Mean read depth for naive, central memory and regulatory T cell samples was about 3.4 million reads. The table came from immunoSEQ multiplex PCR; TCRdb's copy has only in-frame clones and leaves some out. The sample lists 640,000 or so clones, 13% seen once, with less than 0.025% in the top ten. Study-wide results and limits: A moderate, significant TCRB CDR3 shortening appeared in type 1 diabetes across four CD4+ subsets. For patients, the naive, central memory and Treg TCRB repertoires appeared more alike than for healthy donors.

The CDR3 has 15 residues. Per the germline V gene, CDR1 is SGDLS and CDR2 is YYNGEE. After removal of 3 bases from V and 1 base from J, the junction contained 6 bases not matched to a gene. One heparinised draw, averaging about 0.11 L, was taken per donor. The authors sorted CD4+ naive, central memory, regulatory and stem cell-like memory cells via CD45RO/CCR7/CD25/CD127/CD95/CD27. The source is a man aged 18 to 30 with type 1 diabetes. Input material: naive CD4+ T cells from blood. This chain joins TRBV9 and TRBJ1-1; 7 positions agree with TRBD1. The CDR3 loop is CASSDRQGGNTEAFF. CDR3 nucleotides: TGTGCCAGCAGCGACCGACAGGGAGGGAACACTGAAGCTTTCTTT.